The next 18 T cell receptor beta chains were all read from a single sample in a study of T cell responses to AZD1222 COVID-19 vaccine. Produced via immunoSEQ multiplex PCR; TCRdb's table is partial and in-frame only. Among 100,000 to 150,000 clones listed, about 91% were seen once. The material sequenced was peripheral blood, taken 28 days after the second AZD1222 dose. These receptors originate from an adult who received the AZD1222 COVID-19 vaccine.

The J gene is TRBJ2-2, the V gene TRBV7-2, with TRBD2 matching 8 bases. This CDR3 region has 17 residues. CDR1 is SGHTA and CDR2 is FQGNSA in the germline V gene. The V and J ends lost 5 bases and 7 bases, in that order; junction bases with no gene match: 15. The CDR3: CASSPLGGGGLVGELFF. CDR3 sequence (DNA): TGTGCCAGCAGCCCCCTTGGGGGCGGGGGGCTCGTCGGGGAGCTGTTTTTT.

This clone was detected only once. The genes are TRBV11-3 and TRBJ2-1; TRBD2 matches 10 bases. Germline-derived CDR1 and CDR2 are SGHNT and YENEEA. The CDR3 contains 15 residues. Trimming at V came to 5 bases and at J to 2 bases, leaving 3 bases not matched to a gene. The CDR3 DNA reads TGTGCCAGCAGCCTCCTAGCGGGAGCCTACAATGAGCAGTTCTTC. It codes for CASSLLAGAYNEQFF. The variable domain in full, with the rest retrieved from reference TRBV11-3 and TRBJ2-1, is EAGVVQSPRYKIIEKKQPVAFWCNPISGHNTLYWYLQNLGQGPELLIRYENEEAVDDSQLPKDRFSAERLKGVDSTLKIQPAELGDSAVYLCASSLLAGAYNEQFFGPGTRLTVL.

This chain joins TRBV20-1 and TRBJ1-1; tentative D call: TRBD1 (6 bases). The CDR3 consists of 10 residues. The germline V gene encodes CDR1 DFQATT and CDR2 SNEGSKA (reference sequence). V gave up 5 bases and J gave up 10 bases, with 11 bases separating them. The CDR3 bases are TGCAGTGCTTCGGGACACAGAGCTTTCTTT. It is translated as CSASGHRAFF.

This sequence joins TRBV2 and TRBJ1-1; 9 bases are a match to TRBD1. The CDR3 totals 15 residues. The ends lost 2 bases at V and 5 bases at J; junction bases unmatched: 6. Germline V CDR1 and CDR2: SNHLY, FYNNEI. The CDR3 nucleotides read TGTGCCAGCAGTGAACAGGGACAGGGTACTACTGAAGCTTTCTTT. Protein: CASSEQGQGTTEAFF.

The rearrangement uses TRBV7-8 and TRBJ1-3; a possible D gene is TRBD1 (5 bases). This CDR3 has 14 amino acids. Germline-derived CDR1 and CDR2 are SGHVS and FQNEAQ. Trimming cost V 5 bases and J 1 base, with 9 bases left between them. Here the CDR3 DNA reads TGTGCCAGCAGCCAGGGAGGGTCTGGAAACACCATATATTTT. Translation: CASSQGGSGNTIYF.

CDR3 bases: TGTGCCAGCAGCCCCTCAGGGCGAGGTTACGAGCAGTACTTC. It encodes CASSPSGRGYEQYF. The rearrangement links TRBV21-1 to TRBJ2-7; the D call of TRBD1 is as the table states it, not checked on the DNA. TRBV21-1 is termed a pseudogene. This CDR3 has 14 residues.

The rearrangement joins TRBV3-1 (or the pseudogene TRBV3-2) to TRBJ2-6; D gene uncertain. Between the trimmed V and J ends, which lost 3 bases and 0 bases, there was a span of 12 bases. Germline V gene sequence: CDR1 LGHDT, CDR2 YNNKEL (reference sequence). The CDR3 extends over 17 amino acids. In DNA, the CDR3 is TGTGCCAGCAGCCATCCCCCTGGGGACTCTGGGGCCAACGTCCTGACTTTC. As protein: CASSHPPGDSGANVLTF.

The rearrangement joins TRBV25-1 to TRBJ1-1, with TRBD1 as a possible D gene (6 bases). The length of the CDR3 is 15 residues. Germline loops: CDR1 MGHDK, CDR2 SYGVNS. Trimming removed 2 bases from V and 3 bases from J, with 13 bases in between. CDR3 in amino acids: CASSEGGRSYTEAFF. The CDR3 nucleotides are TGTGCCAGCAGTGAAGGGGGCAGATCTTACACTGAAGCTTTCTTT.

The chain recombines TRBV5-1 with TRBJ1-1; maybe TRBD1 (5 bases). CDR3 size: 14 residues. Trimming cost V 0 bases and J 5 bases, with 11 bases left between them. Germline V CDR1 and CDR2: SGHRS, YFSETQ. The CDR3 region has the DNA TGCGCCAGCAGCTTGGCCGGGACGGGGACTGAAGCTTTCTTT. Its protein product is CASSLAGTGTEAFF.

The V gene is TRBV29-1, the J gene TRBJ1-1, with a possible D match to TRBD1 (5 bases). The germline V gene encodes CDR1 SQVTM and CDR2 ANQGSEA. V lost 7 bases to trimming and J lost 0 bases, with 15 bases between them. This CDR3 is 14 amino acids long. Written as DNA, the CDR3 is TGCAGCGCGACAGAGCTCCTCATGAACACTGAAGCTTTCTTT. Its protein product is CSATELLMNTEAFF.

The rearrangement joins TRBV10-3 to TRBJ1-1; 8 bases are shared with TRBD1. J gave up 5 bases and V 2 bases, and 4 bases lay outside the gene matches. The CDR3 extends over 14 amino acids. Germline V CDR1 and CDR2: ENHRY, SYGVKD. The chain's CDR3 is CAISEQGAQTEAFF. In nucleotides, the CDR3 is TGTGCCATCAGTGAGCAGGGGGCGCAAACTGAAGCTTTCTTT.

The chain links TRBV18 to TRBJ2-2; 10 bases are a match to TRBD2. Germline V gives CDR1 KGHSH, CDR2 LQKENI. With 1 base clipped from V and 2 bases from J, the junction kept 4 bases outside the gene matches. The CDR3 spans 17 residues. The CDR3 nucleotides read TGTGCCAGCTCACCACGAGCGGGAGGGGGAAACACCGGGGAGCTGTTTTTT. Translated, it gives CASSPRAGGGNTGELFF.

This clone was seen once. The chain combines TRBV7-2 with TRBJ2-7, with D possibly being TRBD2 (5 bases). The V end lost 5 bases, the J end lost 0 bases, and 14 bases lay between the germline ends. This CDR3 spans 15 amino acids. Germline loops: CDR1 SGHTA, CDR2 FQGNSA. CDR3 sequence (DNA): TGTGCCAGCAGCCTTGGGGTAGGGAGCTCCTACGAGCAGTACTTC. This encodes CASSLGVGSSYEQYF.

This rearrangement joins TRBV6-6 to TRBJ1-4, with D perhaps matching TRBD1 (5 bases). CDR1 is MNHNY, CDR2 SVGAGI, per germline (reference sequence). The CDR3 is made up of 14 amino acids. Trimming shortened V by 2 bases and J by 7 bases, and 11 bases separated the two germline ends. The CDR3 DNA follows: TGTGCCAGCAGTTACGGGGGTGGGACTGAAAAACTGTTTTTT. Protein: CASSYGGGTEKLFF.

The chain has TRBV4-1 and TRBJ2-5; tentative D call: TRBD2 (5 bases). Trimming removed 2 bases at V and 7 bases at J, with 17 bases between. The CDR3 consists of 15 residues. Germline V gene lookup returns CDR1 MGHRA and CDR2 YSYEKL. CDR3 DNA: TGCGCCAGCAGCCAACTGGCCCAACTAGGCCGGACCCAGTACTTC. This sequence encodes CASSQLAQLGRTQYF.

The chain combines TRBV7-9 with TRBJ1-2, with 10 positions matching TRBD1. The trim removed 1 base at V and 5 bases at J, leaving 10 bases unmatched. CDR1 and CDR2 (germline): SEHNR, FQNEAQ (reference sequence). This CDR3 contains 17 residues. In DNA, the CDR3 is TGTGCCAGCAGCTTAGAATGGGGGACAGGGGTCGATTATGGCTACACCTTC. Residues: CASSLEWGTGVDYGYTF.

This chain joins TRBV5-1 and TRBJ2-5; D is perhaps TRBD2 (6 bases). Trimming pared 1 base from V and 2 bases from J, leaving 15 bases between. The CDR3 loop spans 16 amino acids. Germline CDR1 reads SGHRS; CDR2 reads YFSETQ. The CDR3 loop reads CASSLTSRADQETQYF. CDR3 nucleotides: TGCGCCAGCAGCTTGACTAGCAGGGCAGATCAAGAGACCCAGTACTTC.

CDR3 residues: CSVLPGQGPKEAFF. The CDR3 nucleotides are TGCAGCGTGCTCCCGGGACAGGGCCCTAAAGAAGCTTTCTTT. The chain combines TRBV29-1 with TRBJ1-1; TRBD1 agrees at 9 bases. Germline CDR1 reads SQVTM; CDR2 reads ANQGSEA. CDR3 length equals 14 residues. Trimming removed 6 bases from V and 8 bases from J; junction bases left unmatched: 13.